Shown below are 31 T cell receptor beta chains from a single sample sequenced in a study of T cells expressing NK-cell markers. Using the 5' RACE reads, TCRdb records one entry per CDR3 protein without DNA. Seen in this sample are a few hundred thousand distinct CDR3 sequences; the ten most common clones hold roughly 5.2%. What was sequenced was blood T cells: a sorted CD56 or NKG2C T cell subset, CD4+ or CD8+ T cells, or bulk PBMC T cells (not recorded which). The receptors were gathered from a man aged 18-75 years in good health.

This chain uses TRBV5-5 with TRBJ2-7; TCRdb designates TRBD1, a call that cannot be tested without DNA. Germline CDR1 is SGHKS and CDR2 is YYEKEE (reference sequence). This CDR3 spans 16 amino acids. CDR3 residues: CASSLATRGNVYEQYF.

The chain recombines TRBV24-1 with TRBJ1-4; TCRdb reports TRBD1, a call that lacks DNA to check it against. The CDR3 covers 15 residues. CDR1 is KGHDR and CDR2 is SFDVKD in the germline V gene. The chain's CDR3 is CATSDPGVEGEKLFF.

CDR3 residues: CASSSYYEQYF. V is TRBV6-6 and J is TRBJ2-7. CDR1 and CDR2 (germline): MNHNY, SVGAGI (reference sequence). The CDR3 spans 11 residues.

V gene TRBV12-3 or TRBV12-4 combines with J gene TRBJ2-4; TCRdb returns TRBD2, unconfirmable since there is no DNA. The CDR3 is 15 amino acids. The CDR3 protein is CASNHRGGAKNIQYF.

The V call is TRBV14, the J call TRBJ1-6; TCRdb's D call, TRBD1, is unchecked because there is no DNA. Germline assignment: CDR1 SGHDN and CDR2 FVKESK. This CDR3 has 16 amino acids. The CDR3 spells CASSLRGQGNNSPLHF.

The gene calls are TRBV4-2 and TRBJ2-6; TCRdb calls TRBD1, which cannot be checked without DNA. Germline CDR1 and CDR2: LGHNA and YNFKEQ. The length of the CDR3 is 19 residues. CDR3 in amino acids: CASSQEAQGGGSGANVLTF.

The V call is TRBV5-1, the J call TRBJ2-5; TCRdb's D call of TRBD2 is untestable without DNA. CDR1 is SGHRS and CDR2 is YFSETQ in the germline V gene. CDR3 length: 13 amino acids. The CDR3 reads CASSSRLEETQYF.

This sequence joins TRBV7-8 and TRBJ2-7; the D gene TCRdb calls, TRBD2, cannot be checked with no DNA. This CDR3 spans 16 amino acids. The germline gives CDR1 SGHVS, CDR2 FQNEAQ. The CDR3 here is CASSPRTSGGAREQYF.

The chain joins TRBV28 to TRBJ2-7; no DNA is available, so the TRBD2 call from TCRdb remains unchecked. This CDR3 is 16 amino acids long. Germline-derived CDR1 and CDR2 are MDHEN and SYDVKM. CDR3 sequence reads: CASSSRGGYGSYEQYF.

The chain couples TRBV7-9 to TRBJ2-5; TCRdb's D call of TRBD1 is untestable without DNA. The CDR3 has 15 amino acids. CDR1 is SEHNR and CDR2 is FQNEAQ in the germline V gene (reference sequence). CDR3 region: CASSSGAQVLATQYF.

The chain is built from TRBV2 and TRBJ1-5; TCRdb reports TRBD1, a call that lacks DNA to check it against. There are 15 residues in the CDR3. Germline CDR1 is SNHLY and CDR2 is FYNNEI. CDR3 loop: CASSRTGRNNQPQHF. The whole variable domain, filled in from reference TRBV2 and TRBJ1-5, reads EPEVTQTPSHQVTQMGQEVILRCVPISNHLYFYWYRQILGQKVEFLVSFYNNEISEKSEIFDDQFSVERPDGSNFTLKIRSTKLEDSAMYFCASSRTGRNNQPQHFGDGTRLSIL.

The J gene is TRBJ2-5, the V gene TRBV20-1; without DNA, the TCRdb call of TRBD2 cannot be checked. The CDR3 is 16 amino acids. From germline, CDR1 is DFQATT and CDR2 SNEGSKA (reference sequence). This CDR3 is CSARVDSGGIQETQYF.

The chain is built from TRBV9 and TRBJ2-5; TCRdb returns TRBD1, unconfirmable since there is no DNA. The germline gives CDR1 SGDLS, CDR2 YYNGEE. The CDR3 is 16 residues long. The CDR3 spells CASSVSQGAVRETQYF.

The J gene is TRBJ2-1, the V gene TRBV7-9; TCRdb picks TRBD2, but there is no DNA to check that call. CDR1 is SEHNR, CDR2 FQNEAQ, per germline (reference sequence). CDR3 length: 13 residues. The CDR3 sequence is CASSFDYNNEQFF.

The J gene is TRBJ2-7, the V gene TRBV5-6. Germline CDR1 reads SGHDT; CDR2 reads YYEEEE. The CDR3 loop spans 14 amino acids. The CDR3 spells CASRQAGSTYEQYF.

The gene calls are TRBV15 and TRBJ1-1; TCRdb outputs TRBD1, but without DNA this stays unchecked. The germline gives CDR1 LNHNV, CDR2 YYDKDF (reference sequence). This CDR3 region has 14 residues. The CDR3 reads CATRIPQGDTEAFF.

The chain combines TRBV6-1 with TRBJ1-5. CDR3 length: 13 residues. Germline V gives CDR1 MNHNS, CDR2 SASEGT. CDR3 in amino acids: CASSEFGRQPQHF.

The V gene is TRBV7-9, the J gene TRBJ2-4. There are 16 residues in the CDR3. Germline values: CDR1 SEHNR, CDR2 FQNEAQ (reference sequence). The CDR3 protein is CASSPSFALAKNIQYF.

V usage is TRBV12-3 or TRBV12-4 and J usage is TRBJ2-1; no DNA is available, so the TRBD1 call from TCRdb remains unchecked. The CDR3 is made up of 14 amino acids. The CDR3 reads CASTLGVTYNEQFF.

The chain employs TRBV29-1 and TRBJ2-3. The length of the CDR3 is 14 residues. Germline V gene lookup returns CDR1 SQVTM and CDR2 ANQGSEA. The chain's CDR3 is CSVVFFGSTDTQYF.

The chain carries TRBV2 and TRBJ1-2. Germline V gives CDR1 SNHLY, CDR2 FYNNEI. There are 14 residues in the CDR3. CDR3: CASSGDSLNYGYTF.

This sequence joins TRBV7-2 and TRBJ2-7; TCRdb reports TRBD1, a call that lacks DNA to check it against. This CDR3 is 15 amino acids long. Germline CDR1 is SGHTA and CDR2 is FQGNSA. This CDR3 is CASSLEGTVTYEQYF.

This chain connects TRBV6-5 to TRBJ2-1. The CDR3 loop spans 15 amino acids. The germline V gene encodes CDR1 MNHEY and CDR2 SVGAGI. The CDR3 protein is CASSYSKGSGNEQFF.

The CDR3 sequence is CASRPTGLAGGRNEQFF. This rearrangement joins TRBV7-2 to TRBJ2-1; without DNA, the TCRdb call of TRBD2 cannot be checked. Germline V gene data show CDR1 as SGHTA and CDR2 as FQGNSA. The CDR3 spans 17 residues.

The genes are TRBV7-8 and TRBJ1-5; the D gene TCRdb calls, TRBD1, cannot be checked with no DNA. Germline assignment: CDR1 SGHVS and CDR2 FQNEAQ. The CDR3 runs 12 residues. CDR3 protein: CASSPGVQPQHF.

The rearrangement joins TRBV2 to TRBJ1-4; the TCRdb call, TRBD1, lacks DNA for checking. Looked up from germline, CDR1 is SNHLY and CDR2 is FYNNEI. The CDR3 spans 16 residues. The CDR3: CASSRRAWDLNEKLFF.

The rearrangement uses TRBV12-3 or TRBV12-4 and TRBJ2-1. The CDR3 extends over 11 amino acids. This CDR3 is CASSLKWEQFF.

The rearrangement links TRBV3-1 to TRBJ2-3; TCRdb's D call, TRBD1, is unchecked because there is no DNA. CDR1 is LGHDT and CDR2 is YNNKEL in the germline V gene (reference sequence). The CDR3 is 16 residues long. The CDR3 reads CASSFSDRVDTDTQYF.

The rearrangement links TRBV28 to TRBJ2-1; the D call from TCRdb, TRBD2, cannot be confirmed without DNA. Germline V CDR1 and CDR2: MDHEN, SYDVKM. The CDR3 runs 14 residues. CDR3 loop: CASQRLAANNEQFF.

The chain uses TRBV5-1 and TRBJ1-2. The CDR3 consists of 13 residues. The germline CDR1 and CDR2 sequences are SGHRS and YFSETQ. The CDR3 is CASSSGGSGGYTF.

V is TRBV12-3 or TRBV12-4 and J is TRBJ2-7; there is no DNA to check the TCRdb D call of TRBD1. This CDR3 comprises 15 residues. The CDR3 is CASSAYGTGDGEQYF.